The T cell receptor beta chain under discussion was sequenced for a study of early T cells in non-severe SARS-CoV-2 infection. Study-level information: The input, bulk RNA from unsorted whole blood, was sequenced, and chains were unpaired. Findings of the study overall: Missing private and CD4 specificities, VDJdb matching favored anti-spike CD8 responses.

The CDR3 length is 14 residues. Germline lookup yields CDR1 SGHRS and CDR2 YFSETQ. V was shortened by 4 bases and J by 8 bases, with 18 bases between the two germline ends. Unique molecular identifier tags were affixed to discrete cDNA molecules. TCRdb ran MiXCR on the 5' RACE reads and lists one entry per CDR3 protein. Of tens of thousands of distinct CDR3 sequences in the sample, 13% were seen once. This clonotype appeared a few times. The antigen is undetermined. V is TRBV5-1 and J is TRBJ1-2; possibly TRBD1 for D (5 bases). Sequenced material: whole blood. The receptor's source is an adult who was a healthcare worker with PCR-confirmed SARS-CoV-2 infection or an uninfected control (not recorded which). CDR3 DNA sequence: TGCGCCAGCAGCCTGGCAGGGAAGGTAGAAGGCTACACCTTC. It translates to CASSLAGKVEGYTF.